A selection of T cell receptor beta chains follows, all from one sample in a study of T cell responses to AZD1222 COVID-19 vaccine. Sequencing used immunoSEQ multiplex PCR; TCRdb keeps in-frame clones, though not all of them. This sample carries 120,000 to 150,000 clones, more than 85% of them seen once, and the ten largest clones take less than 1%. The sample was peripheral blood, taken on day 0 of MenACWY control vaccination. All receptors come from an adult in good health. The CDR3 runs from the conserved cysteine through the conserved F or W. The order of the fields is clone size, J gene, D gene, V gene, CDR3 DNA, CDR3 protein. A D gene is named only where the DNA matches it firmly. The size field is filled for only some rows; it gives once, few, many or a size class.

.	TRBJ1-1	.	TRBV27	TGTGCCAGCAGTTTAGAGGGGTACGGTGAAGCTTTCTTT	CASSLEGYGEAFF
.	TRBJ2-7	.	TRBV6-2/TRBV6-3	TGTGCCAGCAGTTTGTGGGGGGAATCCTACGAGCAGTACTTC	CASSLWGESYEQYF
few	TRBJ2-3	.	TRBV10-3	TGTGCCATCAGTGAGATCACAGATACGCAGTATTTT	CAISEITDTQYF
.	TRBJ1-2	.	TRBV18	TGTGCCAGCTCACCCCCAGCTGCGACGGCTAACTATGGCTACACCTTC	CASSPPAATANYGYTF
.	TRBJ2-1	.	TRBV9	TGTGCCAGCAGCGGCGGAAGTAGCTCCTACAATGAGCAGTTCTTC	CASSGGSSSYNEQFF
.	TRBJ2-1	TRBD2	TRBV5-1	TGCGCCAGCAGCCAAATAGCTAGCGGGGGGTACAATGAGCAGTTCTTC	CASSQIASGGYNEQFF
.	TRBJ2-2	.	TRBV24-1	TGTGCCACCAGTGATGCCGGGACACCGAACACCGGGGAGCTGTTTTTT	CATSDAGTPNTGELFF
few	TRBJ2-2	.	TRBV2	TGTGCCAGTGCTAGCGCCACAGGTACCGGGGAGCTGTTTTTT	CASASATGTGELFF
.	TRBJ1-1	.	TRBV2	TGTGCCAGCAGTTTCCGGAGCGGGACTGAAGCTTTCTTT	CASSFRSGTEAFF
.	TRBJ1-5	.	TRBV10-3	TGTGCCATCAGTGAGCGGCGGGGGGTTGATCAGCCCCAGCATTTT	CAISERRGVDQPQHF
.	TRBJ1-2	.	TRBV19	TGTGCCAGTAGTATATTCAGCGCATCCAACTATGGCTACACCTTC	CASSIFSASNYGYTF
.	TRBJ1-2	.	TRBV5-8	TGTGCCAGCAGCTTGGTCAGGGCCGGGGGTAAAGGCTACACCTTC	CASSLVRAGGKGYTF
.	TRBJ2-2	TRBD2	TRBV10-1	TGCGCCAGCACGGCGGGAGAGGTCGGGGAGCTGTTTTTT	CASTAGEVGELFF
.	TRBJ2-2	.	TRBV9	TGTGCCAGCAGCGCTGGGGGCCTCCCCCCCGGGGAGCTGTTTTTT	CASSAGGLPPGELFF
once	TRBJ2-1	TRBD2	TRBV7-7	TGTGCCAGCAGCTTAGAGACTAGCGGTAGTGAGCAGTTCTTC	CASSLETSGSEQFF
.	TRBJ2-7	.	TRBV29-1	TGCAGCGTCGCCCAAGGGAGCGGAGCCCCCTACGAGCAGTACTTC	CSVAQGSGAPYEQYF
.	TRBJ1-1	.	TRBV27	TGTGCCAGCAGTTTACCAGGGTTGTCTGAAGCTTTCTTT	CASSLPGLSEAFF
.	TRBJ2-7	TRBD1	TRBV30	TGTGCCTGGGGCCGGGACAGGTCCTACGAGCAGTACTTC	CAWGRDRSYEQYF
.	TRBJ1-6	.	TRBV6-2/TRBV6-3	TGTGCCAGCAGCCCGGTTGGAAGGGGGGATAATTCACCCCTCCACTTT	CASSPVGRGDNSPLHF
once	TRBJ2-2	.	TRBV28	TGTGCCAGCAGTTCCCACATGGGCGGGGAGCTGTTTTTT	CASSSHMGGELFF
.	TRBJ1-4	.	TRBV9	TGTGCCAGCAGCGTAGATACCAGAAGGGGTGAAAAACTGTTTTTT	CASSVDTRRGEKLFF
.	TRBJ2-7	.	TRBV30	TGTGCCTGGAGTCTAAGTTACGAGCAGTACTTC	CAWSLSYEQYF
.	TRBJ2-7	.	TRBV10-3	TGTGCCATCAGTGAGTCCGTAGGGGCTACCTACGAGCAGTACTTC	CAISESVGATYEQYF
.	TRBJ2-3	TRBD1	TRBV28	TGTGCCAGCAGGAAGACAGGGTCAGAGGATACGCAGTATTTT	CASRKTGSEDTQYF
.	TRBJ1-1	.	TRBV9	TGTGCCAGCAGCGTTGGAGGGACTACTGAAGCTTTCTTT	CASSVGGTTEAFF
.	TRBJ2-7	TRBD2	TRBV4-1	TGCGCCAGCAGCCAGGGACTAGCGGGAAGCTCCTACGAGCAGTACTTC	CASSQGLAGSSYEQYF
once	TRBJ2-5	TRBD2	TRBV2	TGTGCCAGCTGGGGACTAGCGGGGGAGGCGGAGACCCAGTACTTC	CASWGLAGEAETQYF
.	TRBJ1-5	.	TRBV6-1	TGTGCCAGCAGTGTCCGAGGAACAGAGGGCCCTCAGCCCCAGCATTTT	CASSVRGTEGPQPQHF
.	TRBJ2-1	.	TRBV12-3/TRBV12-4	TGTGCCAGCAGCCACGGGGGTGAGCAGTTCTTC	CASSHGGEQFF
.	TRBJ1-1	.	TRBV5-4	TGTGCCAGCAACATGGGGGGGACTCCCCTGAACACTGAAGCTTTCTTT	CASNMGGTPLNTEAFF
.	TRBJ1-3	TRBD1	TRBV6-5	TGTGCCAGCAGTTCACAGGGGATCTCTGGAAACACCATATATTTT	CASSSQGISGNTIYF
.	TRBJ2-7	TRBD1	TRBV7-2	TGTGCCAGCAGCTTAAAGGGGGCTTCTACCTACGAGCAGTACTTC	CASSLKGASTYEQYF
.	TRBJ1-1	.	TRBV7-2	TGTGCCAGCAGCTTAAGGGGGGCTCCGGGCACTGAAGCTTTCTTT	CASSLRGAPGTEAFF
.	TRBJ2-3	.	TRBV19	TGTGCCAGTAGTACCACAGATACGCAGTATTTT	CASSTTDTQYF
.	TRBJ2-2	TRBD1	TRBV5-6	TGTGCCAGCAGCTCAGCCCCCGGGACAGGGCACACCGGGGAGCTGTTTTTT	CASSSAPGTGHTGELFF
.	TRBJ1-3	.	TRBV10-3	TGTGCCATCAGTGAGTCGGAGGGCACAGGAAACACCATATATTTT	CAISESEGTGNTIYF
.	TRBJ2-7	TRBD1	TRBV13	TGTGCCAGCAGTCGAAGGGGACAGGCCATCGAGCAGTACTTC	CASSRRGQAIEQYF
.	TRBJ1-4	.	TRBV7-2	TGTGCCAGCAGCAAAGGACCGCGAGGGGGTGAAAAACTGTTTTTT	CASSKGPRGGEKLFF
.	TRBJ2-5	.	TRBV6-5	TGTGCCAGCAGTTGGGCGGGAGAGACCCAGTACTTC	CASSWAGETQYF
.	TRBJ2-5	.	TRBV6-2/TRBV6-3	TGTGCCAGCAGTTACTTTCGGAATTGGGAAGAGACCCAGTACTTC	CASSYFRNWEETQYF
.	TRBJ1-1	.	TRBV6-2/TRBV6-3	TGTGCCAGCAGTCCAAGGACAGTGAACACTGAAGCTTTCTTT	CASSPRTVNTEAFF
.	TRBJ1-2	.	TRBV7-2	TGTGCCAGCAGACGATTTACAGTGATGAACTATGGCTACACCTTC	CASRRFTVMNYGYTF
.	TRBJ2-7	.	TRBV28	TGTGCCAGCAGTTTTAGACTAACGGAAACAGCCTACGAGCAGTACTTC	CASSFRLTETAYEQYF
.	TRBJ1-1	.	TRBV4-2	TGTGCCAGCAGCCAAAACAGGGACCCATACACTGAAGCTTTCTTT	CASSQNRDPYTEAFF
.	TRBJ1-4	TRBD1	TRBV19	TGTGCCAGTAGCGCCTACAGGGGTTTGGGCGAAAAACTGTTTTTT	CASSAYRGLGEKLFF
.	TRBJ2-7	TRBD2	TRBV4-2	TGTGCCAGCAGCCTACAAGCTAGCGGGGGAGCCCGATCCTACGAGCAGTACTTC	CASSLQASGGARSYEQYF
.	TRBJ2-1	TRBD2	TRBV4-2	TGTGCCAGCAGCCAAGAAGGGACTAACGACAATGAGCAGTTCTTC	CASSQEGTNDNEQFF
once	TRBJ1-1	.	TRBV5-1	TGCGCCAGCAGCTTCCAGGGGTATGGCACTGAAGCTTTCTTT	CASSFQGYGTEAFF